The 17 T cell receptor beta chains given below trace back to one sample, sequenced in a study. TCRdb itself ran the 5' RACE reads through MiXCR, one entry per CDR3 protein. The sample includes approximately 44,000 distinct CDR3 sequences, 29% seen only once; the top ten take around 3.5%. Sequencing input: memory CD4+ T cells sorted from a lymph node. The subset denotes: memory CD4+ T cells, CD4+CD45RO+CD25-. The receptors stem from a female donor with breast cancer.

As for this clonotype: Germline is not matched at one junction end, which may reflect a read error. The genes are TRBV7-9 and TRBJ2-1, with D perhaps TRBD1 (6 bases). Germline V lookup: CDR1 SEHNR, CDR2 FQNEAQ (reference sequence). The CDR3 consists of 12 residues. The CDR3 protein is CASSSSQDSSVF. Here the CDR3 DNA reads TGTGCCAGCAGCTCTTCACAGGACAGTAGTGTCTTC.

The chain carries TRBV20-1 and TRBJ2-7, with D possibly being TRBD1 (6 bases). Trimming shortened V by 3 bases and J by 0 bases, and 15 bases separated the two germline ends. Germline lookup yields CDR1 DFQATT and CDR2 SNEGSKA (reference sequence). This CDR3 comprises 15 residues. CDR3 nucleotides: TGCAGTGCTAGTCTGGACAGTTACAGCTCCTACGAGCAGTACTTC. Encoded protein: CSASLDSYSSYEQYF.

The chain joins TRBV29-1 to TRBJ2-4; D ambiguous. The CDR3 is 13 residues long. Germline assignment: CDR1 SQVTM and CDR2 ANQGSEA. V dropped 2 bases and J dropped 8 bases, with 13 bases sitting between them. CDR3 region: CSVESSNGDIQYF. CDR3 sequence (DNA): TGCAGCGTTGAATCTTCAAACGGAGACATTCAGTACTTC.

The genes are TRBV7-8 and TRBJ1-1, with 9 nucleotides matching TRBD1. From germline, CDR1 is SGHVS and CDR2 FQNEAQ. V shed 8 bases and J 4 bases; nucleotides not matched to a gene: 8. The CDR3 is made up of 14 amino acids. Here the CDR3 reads CASGTGGGFTEAFF. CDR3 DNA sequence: TGTGCCAGCGGCACAGGGGGCGGTTTCACTGAAGCTTTCTTT.

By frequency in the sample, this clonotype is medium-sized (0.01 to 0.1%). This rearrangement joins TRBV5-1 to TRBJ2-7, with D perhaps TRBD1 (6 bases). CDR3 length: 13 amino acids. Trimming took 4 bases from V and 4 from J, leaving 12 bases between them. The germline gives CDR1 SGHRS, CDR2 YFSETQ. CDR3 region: CASSVQGFYEQYF. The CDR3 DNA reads TGCGCCAGCAGCGTACAGGGATTTTACGAGCAGTACTTC.

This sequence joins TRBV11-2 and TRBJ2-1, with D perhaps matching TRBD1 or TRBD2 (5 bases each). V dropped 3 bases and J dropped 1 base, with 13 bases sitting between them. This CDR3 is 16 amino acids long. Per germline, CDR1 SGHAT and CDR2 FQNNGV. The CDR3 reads CASSLGRGYSYNEQFF. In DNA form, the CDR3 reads TGTGCCAGCAGCTTGGGTCGGGGCTATTCCTACAATGAGCAGTTCTTC.

The DNA for the CDR3 is TGTGCCAGCAGGCTAGCGGGAGTCGACTACGAGCAGTACTTC. This encodes CASRLAGVDYEQYF. V and J are TRBV6-2 or TRBV6-3 and TRBJ2-7; 10 positions match TRBD2. This CDR3 comprises 14 residues. Germline V gene sequence: CDR1 MNHEY, CDR2 SVGEGT. The V gene end was trimmed by 6 bases and the J gene end by 3 bases; junction bases not matched to a gene: 5.

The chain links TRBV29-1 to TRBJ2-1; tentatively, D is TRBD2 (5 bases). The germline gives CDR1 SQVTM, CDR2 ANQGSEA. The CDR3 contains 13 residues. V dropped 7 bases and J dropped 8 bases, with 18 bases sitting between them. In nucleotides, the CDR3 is TGCAGCGCCTCCGCCCCGGCAGCGGATGAGCAGTTCTTC. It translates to CSASAPAADEQFF.

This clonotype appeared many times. CDR3 bases: TGTGCCAGCAGTTACTCGCTGCGGACGGAAGAGACCCAGTACTTC. This encodes CASSYSLRTEETQYF. The rearrangement uses TRBV6-5 and TRBJ2-5; D is unresolved. The CDR3 spans 15 residues. Trimming took 0 bases from V and 3 from J, leaving 11 bases between them. Germline loops: CDR1 MNHEY, CDR2 SVGAGI.

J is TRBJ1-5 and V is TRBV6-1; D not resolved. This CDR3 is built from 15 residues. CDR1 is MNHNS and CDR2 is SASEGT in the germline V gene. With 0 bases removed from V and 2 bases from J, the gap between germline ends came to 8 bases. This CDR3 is CASSEAGWGNQPQHF. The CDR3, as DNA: TGTGCCAGCAGTGAAGCGGGTTGGGGCAATCAGCCCCAGCATTTT.

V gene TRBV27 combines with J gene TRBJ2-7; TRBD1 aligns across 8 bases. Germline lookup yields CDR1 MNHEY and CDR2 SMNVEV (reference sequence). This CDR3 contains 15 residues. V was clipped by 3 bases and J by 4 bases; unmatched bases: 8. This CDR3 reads CASSFYQGAGYEQYF. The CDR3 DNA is TGTGCCAGCAGTTTCTATCAGGGGGCGGGTTACGAGCAGTACTTC.

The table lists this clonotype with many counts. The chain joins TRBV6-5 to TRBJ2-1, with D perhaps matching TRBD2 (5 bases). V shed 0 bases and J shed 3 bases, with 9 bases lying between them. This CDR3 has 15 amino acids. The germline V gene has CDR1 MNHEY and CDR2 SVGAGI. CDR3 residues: CASSYSLGSYNEQFF. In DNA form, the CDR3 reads TGTGCCAGCAGTTACTCGCTAGGGAGCTACAATGAGCAGTTCTTC.

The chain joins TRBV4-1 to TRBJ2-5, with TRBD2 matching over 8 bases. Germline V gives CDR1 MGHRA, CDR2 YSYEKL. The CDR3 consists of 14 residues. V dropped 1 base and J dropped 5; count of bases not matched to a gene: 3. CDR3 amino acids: CASSQVPSGETQYF. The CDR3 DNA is TGCGCCAGCAGCCAAGTTCCTAGCGGGGAGACCCAGTACTTC.

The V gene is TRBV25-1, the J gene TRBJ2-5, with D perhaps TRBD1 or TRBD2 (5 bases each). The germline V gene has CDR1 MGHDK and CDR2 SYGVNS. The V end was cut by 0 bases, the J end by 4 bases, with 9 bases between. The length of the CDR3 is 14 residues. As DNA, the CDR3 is TGTGCCAGCAGTGAATATGGGGGAGCAGAGACCCAGTACTTC. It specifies CASSEYGGAETQYF.

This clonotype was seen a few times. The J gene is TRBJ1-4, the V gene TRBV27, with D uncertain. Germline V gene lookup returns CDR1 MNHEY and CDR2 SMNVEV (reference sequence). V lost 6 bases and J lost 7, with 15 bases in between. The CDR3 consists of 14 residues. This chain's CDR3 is CASSPIGGREKLFF. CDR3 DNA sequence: TGTGCCAGCAGCCCCATAGGTGGCCGTGAAAAACTGTTTTTT.

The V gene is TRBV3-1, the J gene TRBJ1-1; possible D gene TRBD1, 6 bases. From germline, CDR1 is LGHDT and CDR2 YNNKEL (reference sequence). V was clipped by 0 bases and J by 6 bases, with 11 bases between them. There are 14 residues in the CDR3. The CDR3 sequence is CASSQDPGDPEAFF. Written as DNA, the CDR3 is TGTGCCAGCAGCCAAGACCCAGGGGACCCTGAAGCTTTCTTT.

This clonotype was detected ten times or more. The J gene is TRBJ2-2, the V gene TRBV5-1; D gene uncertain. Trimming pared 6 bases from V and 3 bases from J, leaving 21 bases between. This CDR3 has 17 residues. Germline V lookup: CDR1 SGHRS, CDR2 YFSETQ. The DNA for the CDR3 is TGCGCCAGCAATCTTTTGGGTGGCAGGCAATACACCGGGGAGCTGTTTTTT. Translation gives CASNLLGGRQYTGELFF.